This entry lists 11 T cell receptor beta chains sequenced from one sample in a study of cytomegalovirus exposure and HLA in healthy donors. Data came from immunoSEQ multiplex PCR; TCRdb stores just in-frame clones and leaves some out. The data hold 95,000 to 120,000 clones, with approximately 96% observed a single time. The sequenced sample consisted of PBMCs. The receptors originated from a young woman in good health and CMV-seronegative.

V is TRBV30 and J is TRBJ1-5, with TRBD1 identical over 9 bases. Unmatched junction bases numbered 4, after V lost 2 bases and J lost 2 bases. CDR1 GTSNPN and CDR2 SVGIG come from the germline V gene (reference sequence). The CDR3 length is 15 residues. The CDR3 reads CAWSRDRAGNQPQHF. Written as DNA, the CDR3 is TGTGCCTGGAGTAGGGACAGGGCTGGCAATCAGCCCCAGCATTTT.

V gene TRBV7-3 combines with J gene TRBJ2-5, with D perhaps matching TRBD1 (5 bases). The germline V gene encodes CDR1 SGHTA and CDR2 FQGTGA. Trimming cost V 5 bases and J 5 bases, with 18 bases left between them. CDR3 size: 15 residues. This CDR3 is CASSLRSQGGETQYF. The CDR3 DNA is TGTGCCAGCAGCCTACGTAGCCAGGGCGGCGAGACCCAGTACTTC. The entire variable domain, with the rest obtained from reference TRBV7-3 and TRBJ2-5, is as follows: GAGVSQTPSNKVTEKGKYVELRCDPISGHTALYWYRQSLGQGPEFLIYFQGTGAADDSGLPNDRFFAVRPEGSVSTLKIQRTERGDSAVYLCASSLRSQGGETQYFGPGTRLLVL.

The chain combines TRBV6-5 with TRBJ2-5, with 16 bases fitting TRBD2. The CDR3 has 16 residues. V lost 2 bases to trimming and J lost 9 bases; unmatched junction nucleotides: 6. CDR1 and CDR2 (germline): MNHEY, SVGAGI. The CDR3 region has the DNA TGTGCCAGCAGTTACGGGGGACTAGCGGGGGGGTCAGCCCAGTACTTC. This gives the protein CASSYGGLAGGSAQYF.

This rearrangement joins TRBV4-1 to TRBJ2-7; maybe TRBD1 (6 bases). This CDR3 is 14 amino acids long. Germline-derived CDR1 and CDR2 are MGHRA and YSYEKL. V lost 3 bases and J 1 base, leaving 10 bases between the germline ends. The CDR3 here is CASSHNTGSYEQYF. The CDR3 bases are TGCGCCAGCAGCCACAACACAGGGTCCTACGAGCAGTACTTC.

The chain carries TRBV4-1 and TRBJ2-7, with 7 bases fitting TRBD2. Germline trimming cut 4 bases from V and 3 bases from J; bases unmatched to any gene: 6. Germline loops: CDR1 MGHRA, CDR2 YSYEKL. The CDR3 totals 14 residues. The CDR3 loop is CASSLGLDGYEQYF. The CDR3, as DNA: TGCGCCAGCAGCCTCGGACTAGACGGCTACGAGCAGTACTTC.

The J gene is TRBJ2-7, the V gene TRBV7-2, with a tentative D call TRBD1 (6 bases). The germline CDR1 and CDR2 sequences are SGHTA and FQGNSA. V shed 1 base and J shed 3 bases, with 10 bases lying between them. The CDR3 extends over 14 amino acids. The CDR3 nucleotides are TGTGCCAGCAGCTTAGGGACAGCCGACTACGAGCAGTACTTC. Encoded protein: CASSLGTADYEQYF.

The gene calls are TRBV19 and TRBJ2-7; TRBD2 agrees at 7 bases. The CDR3 sequence is 15 residues long. Trimming cost V 2 bases and J 1 base; bases outside gene matches: 5. Germline V gene lookup returns CDR1 LNHDA and CDR2 SQIVND (reference sequence). The CDR3 loop is CASSILGGGSYEQYF. In DNA, the CDR3 is TGTGCCAGTAGTATATTGGGGGGGGGTTCCTACGAGCAGTACTTC.

This chain joins TRBV4-3 and TRBJ2-5, with 7 bases fitting TRBD1. Germline V gene sequence: CDR1 LGHNA, CDR2 YSLEER. Trimming took 2 bases from V and 5 from J; bases not matched to a gene: 5. The CDR3 is made up of 14 amino acids. The DNA for the CDR3 is TGCGCCAGCAGCCAATCGACAGGGTGGGAGACCCAGTACTTC. Amino acids: CASSQSTGWETQYF.

The genes are TRBV4-1 and TRBJ2-7, with D uncertain. The CDR3 consists of 13 residues. In germline, CDR1 is MGHRA, CDR2 YSYEKL. The V gene lost 0 bases and the J gene lost 4 bases, with 7 bases spanning the gap. This CDR3 reads CASSQDIPYEQYF. The CDR3 coding sequence is TGCGCCAGCAGCCAAGATATCCCGTACGAGCAGTACTTC.

The gene calls are TRBV27 and TRBJ2-4, with 10 bases fitting TRBD1. V shed 6 bases, J shed 8 bases, and the junction held 10 bases outside the gene matches. This CDR3 is built from 15 residues. Germline CDR1 MNHEY, CDR2 SMNVEV (reference sequence). The DNA for the CDR3 is TGTGCCAGCAGCGCCAGGACAGGGGGTTTCTACATTCAGTACTTC. Protein sequence: CASSARTGGFYIQYF.

This clone has only a few counts. V usage is TRBV5-1 and J usage is TRBJ2-3; 10 nucleotides align to TRBD2. Germline lookup yields CDR1 SGHRS and CDR2 YFSETQ. CDR3 size: 15 residues. V lost 7 bases to trimming and J lost 4 bases; unmatched junction nucleotides: 9. The CDR3 region has the DNA TGCGCCAGCCAAAAGGGACTAGCGCTGGCAGATACGCAGTATTTT. It is translated as CASQKGLALADTQYF.